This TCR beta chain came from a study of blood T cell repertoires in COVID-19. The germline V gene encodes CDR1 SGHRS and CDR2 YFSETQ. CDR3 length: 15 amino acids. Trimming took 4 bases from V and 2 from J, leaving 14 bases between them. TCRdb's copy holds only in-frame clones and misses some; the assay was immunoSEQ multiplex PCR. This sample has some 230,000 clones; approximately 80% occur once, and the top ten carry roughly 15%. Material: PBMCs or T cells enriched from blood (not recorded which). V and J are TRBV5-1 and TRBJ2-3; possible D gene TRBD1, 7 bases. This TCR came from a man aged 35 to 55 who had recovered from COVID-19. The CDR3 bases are TGCGCCAGCAGCACGGGGGACAGCCACACAGATACGCAGTATTTT. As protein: CASSTGDSHTDTQYF. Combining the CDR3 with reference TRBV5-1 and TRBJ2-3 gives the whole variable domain KAGVTQTPRYLIKTRGQQVTLSCSPISGHRSVSWYQQTPGQGLQFLFEYFSETQRNKGNFPGRFSGRQFSNSRSEMNVSTLELGDSALYLCASSTGDSHTDTQYFGPGTRLTVL.